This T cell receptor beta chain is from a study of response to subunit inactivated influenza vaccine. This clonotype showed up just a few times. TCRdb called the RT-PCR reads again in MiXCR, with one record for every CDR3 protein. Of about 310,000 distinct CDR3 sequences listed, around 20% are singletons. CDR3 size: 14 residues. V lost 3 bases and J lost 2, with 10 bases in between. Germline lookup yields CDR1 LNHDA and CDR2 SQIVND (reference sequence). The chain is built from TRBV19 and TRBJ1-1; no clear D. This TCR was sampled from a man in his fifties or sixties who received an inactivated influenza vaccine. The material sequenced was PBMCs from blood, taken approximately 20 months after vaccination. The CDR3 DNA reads TGTGCCAGTAGTATTCCGACAAGAAACACTGAAGCTTTCTTT. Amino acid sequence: CASSIPTRNTEAFF.